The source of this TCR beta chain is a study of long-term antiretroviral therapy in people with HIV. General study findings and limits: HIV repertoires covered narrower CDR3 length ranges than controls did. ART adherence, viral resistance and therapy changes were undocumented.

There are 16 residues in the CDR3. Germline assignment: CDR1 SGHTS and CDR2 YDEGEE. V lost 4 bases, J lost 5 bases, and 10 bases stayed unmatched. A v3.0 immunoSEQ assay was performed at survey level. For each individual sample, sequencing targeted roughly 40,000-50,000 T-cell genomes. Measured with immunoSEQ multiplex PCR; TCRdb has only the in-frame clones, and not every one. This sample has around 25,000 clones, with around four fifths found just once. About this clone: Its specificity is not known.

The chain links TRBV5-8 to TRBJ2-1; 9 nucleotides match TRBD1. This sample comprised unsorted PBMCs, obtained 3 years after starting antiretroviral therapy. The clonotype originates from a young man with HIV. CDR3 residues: CASSLRTGEGNNEQFF. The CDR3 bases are TGTGCCAGCAGCCTGAGGACAGGGGAGGGCAACAATGAGCAGTTCTTC.